The 22 T cell receptor beta chains below come from one sample, sequenced in a study of fetal regulatory T cell absence and autoimmunity. Here immunoSEQ multiplex PCR was the method, and the copy in TCRdb shows in-frame clones only, minus some. The table has 85,000 to 100,000 clones, roughly 70% seen once. What was sequenced was pancreas tissue. The receptors shown here come from a male donor with IPEX syndrome.

This clone has only one observation. This rearrangement joins TRBV9 to TRBJ1-2; no reliable D call. Trimming pared 0 bases from V and 4 bases from J, leaving 10 bases between. Germline V gene sequence: CDR1 SGDLS, CDR2 YYNGEE. The CDR3 contains 14 residues. The CDR3 sequence: CASSVAPELYGYTF. Here the CDR3 DNA reads TGTGCCAGCAGCGTAGCTCCGGAACTCTATGGCTACACCTTC. Looking up the rest from reference TRBV9 and TRBJ1-2 gives the full variable domain: DSGVTQTPKHLITATGQRVTLRCSPRSGDLSVYWYQQSLDQGLQFLIQYYNGEERAKGNILERFSAQQFPDLHSELNLSSLELGDSALYFCASSVAPELYGYTFGSGTRLTVV.

The table lists this clone with a few counts. This rearrangement joins TRBV6-1 to TRBJ2-5, with D perhaps given as TRBD1 or TRBD2 (6 bases each). The germline V gene has CDR1 MNHNS and CDR2 SASEGT. The CDR3 contains 16 residues. V shed 1 base and J shed 1 base, with 13 bases lying between them. CDR3 in amino acids: CASSEEAEGVQETQYF. In nucleotides, the CDR3 is TGTGCCAGCAGTGAAGAAGCGGAGGGGGTCCAAGAGACCCAGTACTTC.

The count of this clone is one. The chain recombines TRBV2 with TRBJ2-3, with 7 nucleotides matching TRBD1. CDR3 length: 15 residues. Germline-derived CDR1 and CDR2 are SNHLY and FYNNEI. The V gene end was trimmed by 4 bases and the J gene end by 2 bases; junction bases not matched to a gene: 6. This CDR3 is CASSAGQATTDTQYF. The CDR3, as DNA: TGTGCCAGCAGTGCTGGACAGGCGACCACAGATACGCAGTATTTT.

V usage is TRBV27 and J usage is TRBJ1-3; 8 bases match TRBD1. Germline CDR1 and CDR2: MNHEY and SMNVEV (reference sequence). V lost 3 bases and J lost 2; bases outside the gene matches: 0. The CDR3 extends over 14 amino acids. The CDR3 bases are TGTGCCAGCAGTTTGACAGGGGCTGGAAACACCATATATTTT. Its protein is CASSLTGAGNTIYF.

This clone was seen just once. The chain recombines TRBV6-1 with TRBJ2-2; D might be TRBD2 (6 bases). CDR1 is MNHNS, CDR2 SASEGT, per germline. CDR3 length: 14 residues. V shed 7 bases and J shed 6 bases, with 15 bases lying between them. The CDR3 spells CASKILAWPGELFF. The CDR3 DNA reads as TGTGCCAGCAAAATACTAGCCTGGCCCGGGGAGCTGTTTTTT.

J is TRBJ2-7 and V is TRBV6-5; D is uncertain. The V gene's germline CDR1 is MNHEY and CDR2 SVGAGI. This CDR3 contains 13 residues. Trimming shortened V by 4 bases and J by 3 bases, and 10 bases separated the two germline ends. CDR3 sequence: CASSSGRFYEQYF. The CDR3 region has the DNA TGTGCCAGCAGTTCCGGACGGTTCTACGAGCAGTACTTC.

This clone was observed once. This rearrangement joins TRBV9 to TRBJ2-1; TRBD1 matches at 9 bases. The germline V gene encodes CDR1 SGDLS and CDR2 YYNGEE. V dropped 5 bases and J dropped 5; count of bases not matched to a gene: 11. The CDR3 has 16 residues. CDR3 sequence reads: CASSFRTGERDNEQFF. The DNA for the CDR3 is TGTGCCAGCAGTTTCCGGACAGGGGAGAGAGACAATGAGCAGTTCTTC.

The CDR3 loop is CASSPSGNRPDMNTEAFF. CDR3 bases: TGCGCCAGCAGCCCTTCGGGGAACAGGCCCGACATGAACACTGAAGCTTTCTTT. This chain uses TRBV5-1 with TRBJ1-1, with D possibly matching TRBD1 (5 bases). In germline, CDR1 is SGHRS, CDR2 YFSETQ. The length of the CDR3 is 18 residues. Trimming took 4 bases from V and 0 from J, leaving 22 bases between them.

The V call is TRBV7-9, the J call TRBJ2-1; D might be TRBD2 (5 bases). The CDR3 has 17 residues. Germline CDR1 is SEHNR and CDR2 is FQNEAQ (reference sequence). Trimming left V 1 base short and J 2 bases short, with 15 bases between. CDR3 nucleotides: TGTGCCAGCAGCTTAGTTGGCGGGCCCTTGACCTACAATGAGCAGTTCTTC. This encodes CASSLVGGPLTYNEQFF.

This clone was seen a handful of times. The rearrangement links TRBV29-1 to TRBJ1-4; a weak D match, TRBD1 (6 bases). The CDR3 runs to 13 residues. Trimming took 7 bases from V and 7 from J, leaving 16 bases between them. Germline assignment: CDR1 SQVTM and CDR2 ANQGSEA. CDR3 in amino acids: CSARTVLTEKLFF. CDR3 nucleotides: TGCAGCGCCCGGACAGTGCTTACTGAAAAACTGTTTTTT. Full variable domain (remainder filled in from reference TRBV29-1 and TRBJ1-4): SAVISQKPSRDICQRGTSLTIQCQVDSQVTMMFWYRQQPGQSLTLIATANQGSEATYESGFVIDKFPISRPNLTFSTLTVSNMSPEDSSIYLCSARTVLTEKLFFGSGTQLSVL.

The V and J genes are TRBV6-1 and TRBJ2-3; 12 nucleotides match TRBD2. Germline loops: CDR1 MNHNS, CDR2 SASEGT. V trimming: 4 bases; J trimming: 2 bases; junction bases outside the gene matches: 7. This CDR3 contains 17 residues. The DNA of the CDR3 is TGTGCCAGCAGTGCACGACTAGCGGGGGTTTACACAGATACGCAGTATTTT. It translates to CASSARLAGVYTDTQYF.

The chain uses TRBV13 and TRBJ2-2, with D maybe TRBD2 (5 bases). Looked up from germline, CDR1 is PRHDT and CDR2 is FYEKMQ (reference sequence). The ends were cut back, 7 bases at V and 4 bases at J, with 13 bases in the middle. This CDR3 contains 14 residues. DNA of the CDR3: TGTGCCAGCACCCTAGAGGGCCCCACCGGGGAGCTGTTTTTT. Translating gives CASTLEGPTGELFF.

In DNA, the CDR3 is TGTGCCAGCAGTCGGGCAGCGGGATGGGGCAGGGAGCAGTTCTTC. Encoded protein: CASSRAAGWGREQFF. This chain links TRBV7-9 with TRBJ2-1; 7 bases are a match to TRBD2. The length of the CDR3 is 15 residues. Trimming took 6 bases from V and 10 from J; bases not matched to a gene: 15. From germline, CDR1 is SEHNR and CDR2 FQNEAQ (reference sequence).

This sequence joins TRBV4-3 and TRBJ2-7; unclear D gene. This CDR3 is built from 18 residues. Germline loops: CDR1 LGHNA, CDR2 YSLEER. V was pared by 4 bases and J by 1 base, with 23 bases between. The CDR3 is CASSRHLGFGQTSYEQYF. The CDR3 nucleotides read TGCGCCAGCAGCCGCCACTTAGGGTTTGGGCAGACATCCTACGAGCAGTACTTC.

The chain joins TRBV7-9 to TRBJ2-1; D gene uncertain. Germline loops: CDR1 SEHNR, CDR2 FQNEAQ (reference sequence). This CDR3 comprises 14 residues. Trimming removed 1 base from V and 7 bases from J, with 11 bases in between. The CDR3: CASSLVGPQNEQFF. In DNA form, the CDR3 reads TGTGCCAGCAGCTTAGTAGGCCCACAGAATGAGCAGTTCTTC.

The chain recombines TRBV5-6 with TRBJ1-2; weak D call: TRBD1 (5 bases). CDR3 length equals 14 residues. Germline V gene data show CDR1 as SGHDT and CDR2 as YYEEEE. Trimming left V 2 bases short and J 4 bases short, with 12 bases between. The CDR3 DNA follows: TGTGCCAGCAGCTTTAGGGGACTCTCCTATGGCTACACCTTC. This translates into CASSFRGLSYGYTF. Full variable domain (remainder filled in from reference TRBV5-6 and TRBJ1-2): DAGVTQSPTHLIKTRGQQVTLRCSPKSGHDTVSWYQQALGQGPQFIFQYYEEEERQRGNFPDRFSGHQFPNYSSELNVNALLLGDSALYLCASSFRGLSYGYTFGSGTRLTVV.

The J gene is TRBJ1-3, the V gene TRBV2; D is uncertain. The CDR3 consists of 17 residues. Trimming took off 4 bases at V and 0 bases at J, with 16 bases between the two ends. Per the germline V gene, CDR1 is SNHLY and CDR2 is FYNNEI. CDR3 nucleotides: TGTGCCAGCAGTGTAGGGCCCCTTTCCAACTCTGGAAACACCATATATTTT. Amino acids: CASSVGPLSNSGNTIYF.

The rearrangement links TRBV7-6 to TRBJ2-1, with 13 bases lining up with TRBD2. The CDR3 extends over 15 amino acids. The ends lost 6 bases at V and 3 bases at J; junction bases unmatched: 2. Looked up from germline, CDR1 is SGHVS and CDR2 is FNYEAQ. Here the CDR3 DNA reads TGTGCCAGCAGTAGGACTAGCGGGAGCTACAATGAGCAGTTCTTC. Amino acids: CASSRTSGSYNEQFF. The full variable domain, with the rest looked up from reference TRBV7-6 and TRBJ2-1, is GAGVSQSPRYKVTKRGQDVALRCDPISGHVSLYWYRQALGQGPEFLTYFNYEAQQDKSGLPNDRFSAERPEGSISTLTIQRTEQRDSAMYRCASSRTSGSYNEQFFGPGTRLTVL.

This clone was counted a few times. The chain couples TRBV4-1 to TRBJ1-5; maybe TRBD1 (6 bases). This CDR3 has 13 amino acids. The V and J ends lost 1 base and 10 bases respectively, with 11 bases between them. Germline assignment: CDR1 MGHRA and CDR2 YSYEKL. This chain's CDR3 is CASSQVGHRPQHF. The CDR3 bases are TGCGCCAGCAGCCAAGTGGGACATCGACCCCAGCATTTT.

The rearrangement uses TRBV5-6 and TRBJ2-7; the D is unclear. The germline gives CDR1 SGHDT, CDR2 YYEEEE. The CDR3 sequence is 13 residues long. Trimming removed 1 base from V and 6 bases from J, with 11 bases in between. In DNA form, the CDR3 reads TGTGCCAGCAGCTTGCAACCCCCTAGCGAGCAGTACTTC. This sequence encodes CASSLQPPSEQYF. Together with reference TRBV5-6 and TRBJ2-7, the CDR3 gives the full variable domain: DAGVTQSPTHLIKTRGQQVTLRCSPKSGHDTVSWYQQALGQGPQFIFQYYEEEERQRGNFPDRFSGHQFPNYSSELNVNALLLGDSALYLCASSLQPPSEQYFGPGTRLTVT.

The gene calls are TRBV6-5 and TRBJ1-2; D call uncertain. Per the germline V gene, CDR1 is MNHEY and CDR2 is SVGAGI. The CDR3 extends over 13 amino acids. V was shortened by 0 bases and J by 5 bases, with 7 bases between the two germline ends. CDR3: CASSYSTQYGYTF. In DNA, the CDR3 is TGTGCCAGCAGTTACTCGACCCAATATGGCTACACCTTC.

The rearrangement uses TRBV2 and TRBJ2-1, with 9 nucleotides matching TRBD1. CDR1 is SNHLY, CDR2 FYNNEI, per germline. The CDR3 is 16 residues long. J gave up 6 bases and V 3 bases, and 9 bases lay outside the gene matches. The CDR3 loop reads CASSEEGTGLSNEQFF. The CDR3 region has the DNA TGTGCCAGCAGTGAGGAAGGGACAGGGCTAAGCAATGAGCAGTTCTTC.